This T cell receptor beta chain was obtained from a study of blood T cell repertoires in COVID-19. Sequencing used immunoSEQ multiplex PCR; TCRdb keeps in-frame clones, though not all of them. The sample yields 270,000 or so clones, 85% to 90% seen once. With 6 bases removed from V and 8 bases from J, the gap between germline ends came to 8 bases. CDR3 size: 12 residues. Germline V lookup: CDR1 MNHNY, CDR2 SVGAGI (reference sequence). The material sequenced was peripheral blood. The receptor's source is a woman aged 55-70 years with COVID-19, enrolled during active disease. The chain has TRBV6-6 and TRBJ1-6, with TRBD1 as a possible D gene (5 bases). The DNA of the CDR3 is TGTGCCAGCAGCGACAGTTATTCACCCCTCCACTTT. Protein sequence: CASSDSYSPLHF.